The sequence of this TCR beta chain was determined in a study of control samples from healthy donors and cancer patients. Data came from immunoSEQ multiplex PCR; TCRdb stores just in-frame clones and leaves some out. This table has 100,000 to 150,000 clones, about 87% appearing once. Germline V lookup: CDR1 MNHNY, CDR2 SVGAGI (reference sequence). V shed 6 bases, J shed 4 bases, and the junction held 11 bases outside the gene matches. The CDR3 covers 16 residues. Sequenced material: blood. The receptor comes from a man aged 55-75 years in good health. The chain recombines TRBV6-6 with TRBJ2-1; 8 bases fit TRBD1. CDR3 protein: CASSRSSGTGYNEQFF. The CDR3 DNA reads TGTGCCAGCAGCCGATCATCTGGGACAGGTTACAATGAGCAGTTCTTC.